A single sample gave rise to the 8 T cell receptor beta chains below, sequenced in a study of T cells in Graves' hyperthyroidism and ophthalmopathy. TCR beta CDR3 regions were amplified from RNA transcripts. TCR CDR3 underwent first-round RT-PCR with the HTBI primer set. TCRdb itself ran the multiplex PCR reads through MiXCR, one entry per CDR3 protein. Of nearly 750,000 distinct CDR3 sequences listed, roughly a third are singletons. Sequenced input: blood. All receptors derive from a woman aged 35 to 49 with Graves' hyperthyroidism.

In regard to this clonotype: The DNA is left out, because the CDR3 cannot be placed on it with certainty; the CDR3 is given as TCRdb lists it. This chain uses TRBV10-3 with TRBJ2-2; the table calls TRBD2, which could not be checked here. A total of 12 residues make up the CDR3, ends included. Germline V gene sequence: CDR1 ENHRY, CDR2 SYGVKD. The CDR3 reads CAIRIAGGSCFF.

The rearrangement links TRBV7-2 to TRBJ1-1; 10 bases line up with TRBD1. From germline, CDR1 is SGHTA and CDR2 FQGNSA. Losses at the gene ends were 5 bases for V and 5 bases for J; bases not matched to a gene: 11. CDR3 size: 16 residues. The CDR3 nucleotides are TGTGCCAGCAGCCCGATGACAGGGGGCTGGTGGACTGAAGCTTTCTTT. Protein: CASSPMTGGWWTEAFF.

The rearrangement links TRBV4-3 to TRBJ1-3; D is possibly TRBD1 (5 bases). The CDR3 loop spans 16 amino acids. Trimming took off 1 base at V and 4 bases at J, with 14 bases between the two ends. Looked up from germline, CDR1 is LGHNA and CDR2 is YSLEER. The CDR3 nucleotides are TGCGCCAGCAGCCAAGGCCTGGGGGGGTCAGGAAACACCATATATTTT. It translates to CASSQGLGGSGNTIYF.

The rearrangement uses TRBV7-2 and TRBJ1-1; TRBD1 matches 8 bases. Per germline, CDR1 SGHTA and CDR2 FQGNSA. The V gene end was trimmed by 6 bases and the J gene end by 4 bases; junction bases not matched to a gene: 7. The length of the CDR3 is 14 residues. CDR3 nucleotides: TGTGCCAGCAGTCCAGGACAGGGTCCCACTGAAGCTTTCTTT. This sequence encodes CASSPGQGPTEAFF.

This clonotype was found a few times. The chain recombines TRBV12-3 or TRBV12-4 with TRBJ1-2; perhaps TRBD1 as D (5 bases). V was pared by 1 base and J by 8 bases, with 17 bases between. The CDR3 has 15 amino acids. CDR3 sequence reads: CASSLESWGRKGYTF. DNA of the CDR3: TGTGCCAGCAGTTTAGAGTCGTGGGGCCGCAAGGGCTACACCTTC.

This chain connects TRBV6-5 to TRBJ1-1, with D possibly being TRBD1 (5 bases). V gave up 2 bases and J gave up 7 bases, with 14 bases separating them. The germline V gene has CDR1 MNHEY and CDR2 SVGAGI. This CDR3 region has 14 residues. CDR3 nucleotide sequence: TGTGCCAGCAGTTACCCAACATTGAGGGGTGAAGCTTTCTTT. It codes for CASSYPTLRGEAFF.

This clonotype was seen repeatedly, ten times or more. The gene calls are TRBV24-1 and TRBJ2-7; D remains ambiguous. The V end lost 6 bases, the J end lost 4 bases, and 6 bases lay between the germline ends. Germline assignment: CDR1 KGHDR and CDR2 SFDVKD. The CDR3 spans 11 residues. This CDR3 reads CATSFGYEQYF. The DNA for the CDR3 is TGTGCCACCAGTTTTGGATACGAGCAGTACTTC.

V usage is TRBV9 and J usage is TRBJ2-5, with TRBD2 matching over 7 bases. The CDR3 length is 17 residues. CDR1 and CDR2 (germline): SGDLS, YYNGEE. The V gene end was trimmed by 0 bases and the J gene end by 0 bases; junction bases not matched to a gene: 8. CDR3: CASSVEAGLMYQETQYF. DNA for the CDR3: TGTGCCAGCAGCGTAGAAGCGGGGCTGATGTACCAAGAGACCCAGTACTTC. The whole variable domain, filled in from reference TRBV9 and TRBJ2-5, reads DSGVTQTPKHLITATGQRVTLRCSPRSGDLSVYWYQQSLDQGLQFLIQYYNGEERAKGNILERFSAQQFPDLHSELNLSSLELGDSALYFCASSVEAGLMYQETQYFGPGTRLLVL.